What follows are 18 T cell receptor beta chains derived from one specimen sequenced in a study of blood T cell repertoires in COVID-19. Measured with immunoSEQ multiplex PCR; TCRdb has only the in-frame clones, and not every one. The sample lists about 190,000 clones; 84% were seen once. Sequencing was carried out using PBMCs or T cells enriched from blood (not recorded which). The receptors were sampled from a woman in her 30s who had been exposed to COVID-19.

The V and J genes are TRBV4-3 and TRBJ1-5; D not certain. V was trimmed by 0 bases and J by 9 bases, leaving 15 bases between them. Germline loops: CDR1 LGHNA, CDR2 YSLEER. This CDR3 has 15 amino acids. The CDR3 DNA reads TGCGCCAGCAGCCAAGATAAAGCCAGCGGTTGGCCCCAGCATTTT. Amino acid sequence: CASSQDKASGWPQHF.

The CDR3 DNA follows: TGTGCCAGCAGCTCCACAGGGGGTCGTGCAGATACGCAGTATTTT. Protein: CASSSTGGRADTQYF. The gene calls are TRBV7-9 and TRBJ2-3; 8 bases are a match to TRBD1. V was clipped by 4 bases and J by 4 bases; unmatched bases: 7. From germline, CDR1 is SEHNR and CDR2 FQNEAQ (reference sequence). This CDR3 has 15 amino acids. Full variable domain (remainder filled in from reference TRBV7-9 and TRBJ2-3): DTGVSQNPRHKITKRGQNVTFRCDPISEHNRLYWYRQTLGQGPEFLTYFQNEAQLEKSRLLSDRFSAERPKGSFSTLEIQRTEQGDSAMYLCASSSTGGRADTQYFGPGTRLTVL.

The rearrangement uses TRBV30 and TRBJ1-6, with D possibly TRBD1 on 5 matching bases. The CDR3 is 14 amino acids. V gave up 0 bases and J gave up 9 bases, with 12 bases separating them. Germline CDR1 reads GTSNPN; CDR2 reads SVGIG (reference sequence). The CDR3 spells CAWSVGVRVSPLHF. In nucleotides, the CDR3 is TGTGCCTGGAGTGTAGGGGTCAGGGTTTCACCCCTCCACTTT. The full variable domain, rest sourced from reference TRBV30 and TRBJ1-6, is SQTIHQWPATLVQPVGSPLSLECTVEGTSNPNLYWYRQAAGRGLQLLFYSVGIGQISSEVPQNLSASRPQDRQFILSSKKLLLSDSGFYLCAWSVGVRVSPLHFGNGTRLTVT.

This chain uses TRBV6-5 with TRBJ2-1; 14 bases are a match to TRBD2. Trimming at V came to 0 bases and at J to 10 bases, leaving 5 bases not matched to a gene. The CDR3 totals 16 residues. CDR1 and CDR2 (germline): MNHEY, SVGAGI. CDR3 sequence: CASSYSVGLAGDEQFF. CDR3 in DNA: TGTGCCAGCAGTTACTCCGTGGGACTAGCGGGGGACGAGCAGTTCTTC.

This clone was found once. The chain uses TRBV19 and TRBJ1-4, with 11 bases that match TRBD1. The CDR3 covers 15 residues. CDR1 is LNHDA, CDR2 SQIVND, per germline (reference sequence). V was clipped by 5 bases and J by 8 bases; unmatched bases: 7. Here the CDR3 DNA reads TGTGCCAGTAGTGTGGACAGGGGGCGGGGAGAAAAACTGTTTTTT. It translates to CASSVDRGRGEKLFF.

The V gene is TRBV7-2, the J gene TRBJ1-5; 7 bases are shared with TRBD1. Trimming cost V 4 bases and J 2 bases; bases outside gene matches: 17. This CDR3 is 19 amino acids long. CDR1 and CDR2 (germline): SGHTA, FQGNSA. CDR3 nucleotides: TGTGCCAGCAGCTCGCCCCATGGGGGACAGAGAGGGGGCAATCAGCCCCAGCATTTT. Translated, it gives CASSSPHGGQRGGNQPQHF.

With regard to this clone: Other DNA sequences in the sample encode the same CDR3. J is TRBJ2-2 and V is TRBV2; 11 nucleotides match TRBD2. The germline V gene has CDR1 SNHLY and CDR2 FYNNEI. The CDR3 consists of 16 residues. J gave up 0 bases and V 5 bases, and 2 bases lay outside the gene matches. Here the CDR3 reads CASSSSGGTNTGELFF. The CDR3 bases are TGTGCCAGCAGTTCTAGCGGGGGGACGAACACCGGGGAGCTGTTTTTT.

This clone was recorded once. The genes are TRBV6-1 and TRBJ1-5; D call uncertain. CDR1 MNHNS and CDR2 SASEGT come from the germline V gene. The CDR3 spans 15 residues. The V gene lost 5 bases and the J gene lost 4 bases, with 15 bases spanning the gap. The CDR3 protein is CASSPSQTTNQPQHF. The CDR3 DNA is TGTGCCAGCAGTCCAAGCCAAACGACAAATCAGCCCCAGCATTTT.

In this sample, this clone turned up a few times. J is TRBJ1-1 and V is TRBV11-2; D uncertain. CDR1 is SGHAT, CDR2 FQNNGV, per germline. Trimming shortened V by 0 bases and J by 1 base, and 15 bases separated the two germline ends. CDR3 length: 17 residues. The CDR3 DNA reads TGTGCCAGCAGCTTAGATAGGGCGGGCCCGGGGAACACTGAAGCTTTCTTT. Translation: CASSLDRAGPGNTEAFF.

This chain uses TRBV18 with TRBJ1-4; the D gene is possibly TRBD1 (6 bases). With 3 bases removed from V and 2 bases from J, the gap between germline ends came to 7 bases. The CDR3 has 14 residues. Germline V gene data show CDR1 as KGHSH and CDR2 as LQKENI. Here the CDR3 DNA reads TGTGCCAGCTCACCGGGGGCGACTAATGAAAAACTGTTTTTT. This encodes CASSPGATNEKLFF.

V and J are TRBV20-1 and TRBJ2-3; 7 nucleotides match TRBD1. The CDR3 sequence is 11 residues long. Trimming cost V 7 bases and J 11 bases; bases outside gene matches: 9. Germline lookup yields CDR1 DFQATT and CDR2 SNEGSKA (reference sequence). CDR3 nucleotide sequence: TGCAGTGGGGCCGACAGGGTTGAGCAGTATTTT. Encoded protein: CSGADRVEQYF.

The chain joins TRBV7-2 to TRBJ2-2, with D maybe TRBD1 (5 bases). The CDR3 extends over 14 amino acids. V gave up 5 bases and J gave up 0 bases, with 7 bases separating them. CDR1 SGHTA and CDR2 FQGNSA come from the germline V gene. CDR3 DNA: TGTGCCAGCAGCGGGGCGTCGAACACCGGGGAGCTGTTTTTT. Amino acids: CASSGASNTGELFF.

For the CDR3, the DNA is TGTGCCATCAGTGAGGGACAGCCAGGGGAAAAACTGTTTTTT. It yields the protein CAISEGQPGEKLFF. The chain couples TRBV10-3 to TRBJ1-4; a possible D gene is TRBD1 (6 bases). CDR1 and CDR2 (germline): ENHRY, SYGVKD. This CDR3 region has 14 residues. The ends were cut back, 2 bases at V and 8 bases at J, with 12 bases in the middle.

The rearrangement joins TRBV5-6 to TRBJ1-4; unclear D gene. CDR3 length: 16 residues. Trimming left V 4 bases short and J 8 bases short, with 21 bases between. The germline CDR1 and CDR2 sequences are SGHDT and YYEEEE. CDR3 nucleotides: TGTGCCAGCAGCCCCCTAGGGCTACACCGCGGGGAAAAACTGTTTTTT. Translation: CASSPLGLHRGEKLFF.

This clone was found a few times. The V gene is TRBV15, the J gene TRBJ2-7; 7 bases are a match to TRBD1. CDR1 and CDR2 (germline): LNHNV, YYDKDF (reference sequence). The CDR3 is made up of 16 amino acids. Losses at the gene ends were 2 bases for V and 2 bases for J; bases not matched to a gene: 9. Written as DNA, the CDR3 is TGTGCCACCAGCAGATCCTCCTGGGACAGCGCCTACGAGCAGTACTTC. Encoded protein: CATSRSSWDSAYEQYF. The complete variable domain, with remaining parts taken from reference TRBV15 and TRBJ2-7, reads DAMVIQNPRYQVTQFGKPVTLSCSQTLNHNVMYWYQQKSSQAPKLLFHYYDKDFNNEADTPDNFQSRRPNTSFCFLDIRSPGLGDTAMYLCATSRSSWDSAYEQYFGPGTRLTVT.

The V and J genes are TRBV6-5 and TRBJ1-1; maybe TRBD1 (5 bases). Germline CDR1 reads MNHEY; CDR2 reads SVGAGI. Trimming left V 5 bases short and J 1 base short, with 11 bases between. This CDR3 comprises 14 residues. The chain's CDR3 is CASSRGLTNTEAFF. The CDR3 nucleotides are TGTGCCAGCAGTAGGGGACTCACGAACACTGAAGCTTTCTTT.

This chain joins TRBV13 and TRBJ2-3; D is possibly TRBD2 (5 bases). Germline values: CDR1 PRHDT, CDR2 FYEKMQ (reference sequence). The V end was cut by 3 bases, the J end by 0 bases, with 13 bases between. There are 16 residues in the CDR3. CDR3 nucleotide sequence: TGTGCCAGCAGCTTTTGGCGGCGGACTAGCACAGATACGCAGTATTTT. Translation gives CASSFWRRTSTDTQYF.

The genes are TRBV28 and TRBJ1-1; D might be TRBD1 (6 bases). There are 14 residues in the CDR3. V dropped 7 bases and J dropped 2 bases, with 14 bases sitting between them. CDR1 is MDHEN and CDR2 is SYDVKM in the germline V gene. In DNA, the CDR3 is TGTGCCAGCATCACACAGGGTATTAACACTGAAGCTTTCTTT. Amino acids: CASITQGINTEAFF.